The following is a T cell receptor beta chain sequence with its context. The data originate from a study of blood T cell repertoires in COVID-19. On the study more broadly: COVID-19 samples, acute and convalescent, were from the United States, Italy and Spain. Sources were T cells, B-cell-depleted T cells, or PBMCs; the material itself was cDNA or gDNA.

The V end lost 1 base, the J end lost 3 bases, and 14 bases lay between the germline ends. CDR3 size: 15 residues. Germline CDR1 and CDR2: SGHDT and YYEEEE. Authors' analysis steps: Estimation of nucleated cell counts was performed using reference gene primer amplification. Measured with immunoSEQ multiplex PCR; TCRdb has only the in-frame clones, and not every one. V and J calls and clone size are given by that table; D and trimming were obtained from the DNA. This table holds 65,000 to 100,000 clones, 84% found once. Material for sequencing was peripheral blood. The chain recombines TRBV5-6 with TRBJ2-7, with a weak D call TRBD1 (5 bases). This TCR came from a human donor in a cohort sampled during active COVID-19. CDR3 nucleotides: TGTGCCAGCAGCTTGATGACAGTCCTTGTCTACGAGCAGTACTTC. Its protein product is CASSLMTVLVYEQYF.